A selection of T cell receptor beta chains follows, all from one sample in a study of identical twins. TCRdb analysed the 5' RACE reads with MiXCR anew, one entry per CDR3 protein. The table shows fewer than 550,000 distinct CDR3 sequences, with roughly an eighth occurring only once. This sample also appeared in a second study, on yellow fever vaccine responses in identical twins.

Sequencing used CD4+ T cells sorted from blood. The receptors derive from a woman aged 18-29 years in good health. CDR3s include the opening cysteine and the closing phenylalanine or tryptophan. Each record gives: CDR3 protein, CDR3 DNA, J gene, D gene, V gene, clone size. D genes are given only for firm matches. Some rows mark clone size as missing; the rest say once, few, many or name a class of expanded clone.

CDR3 protein: CASSRTGGHVWEQYF
CDR3 DNA: TGTGCCAGCAGTCGGACAGGGGGCCATGTGTGGGAGCAGTACTTC
J gene: TRBJ2-7
D gene: TRBD1
V gene: TRBV6-1
clone size: .

CDR3 protein: CASSFVATGLRNEQFF
CDR3 DNA: TGTGCCAGCAGTTTTGTGGCGACAGGGCTTCGCAATGAGCAGTTCTTC
J gene: TRBJ2-1
D gene: TRBD1
V gene: TRBV27
clone size: few

CDR3 protein: CAIRKTGTSTDTQYF
CDR3 DNA: TGTGCCATCAGGAAGACAGGGACGAGCACAGATACGCAGTATTTT
J gene: TRBJ2-3
D gene: TRBD1
V gene: TRBV10-3
clone size: few

CDR3 protein: CASSQVHGRTEQFF
CDR3 DNA: TGTGCCAGCAGCCAAGTGCACGGGAGAACTGAGCAGTTCTTC
J gene: TRBJ2-1
D gene: .
V gene: TRBV3-1
clone size: .

CDR3 protein: CATSDLRPDTQYF
CDR3 DNA: TGTGCCACCAGTGATTTGCGTCCAGATACGCAGTATTTT
J gene: TRBJ2-3
D gene: .
V gene: TRBV24-1
clone size: .

CDR3 protein: CASSPSGRAETQYF
CDR3 DNA: TGTGCCAGCAGCCCCAGCGGGAGGGCTGAGACCCAGTACTTC
J gene: TRBJ2-5
D gene: TRBD2
V gene: TRBV12-3/TRBV12-4
clone size: .

CDR3 protein: CASSRRRGDLGEQYF
CDR3 DNA: TGTGCCAGCAGCCGTCGACGGGGGGACCTCGGCGAGCAGTACTTC
J gene: TRBJ2-7
D gene: TRBD2
V gene: TRBV3-1
clone size: .

CDR3 protein: CASSPLRESSYNEQFF
CDR3 DNA: TGTGCCAGCAGCCCATTGAGAGAGAGCTCCTACAATGAGCAGTTCTTC
J gene: TRBJ2-1
D gene: .
V gene: TRBV7-2
clone size: few

CDR3 protein: CASSLAQGREQYF
CDR3 DNA: TGCGCCAGCAGCTTGGCTCAGGGTCGCGAGCAGTACTTC
J gene: TRBJ2-7
D gene: .
V gene: TRBV5-1
clone size: .

CDR3 protein: CASSSYGQQNTGELFF
CDR3 DNA: TGCGCCAGCAGCTCATACGGACAGCAGAACACCGGGGAGCTGTTTTTT
J gene: TRBJ2-2
D gene: .
V gene: TRBV5-1
clone size: many

CDR3 protein: CASSLFGQARETQYF
CDR3 DNA: TGTGCCAGCAGTTTATTCGGGCAGGCTAGAGAGACCCAGTACTTC
J gene: TRBJ2-5
D gene: .
V gene: TRBV28
clone size: few

CDR3 protein: CASSSRDRNEQFF
CDR3 DNA: TGTGCCAGCAGTTCCCGGGACAGGAATGAGCAGTTCTTC
J gene: TRBJ2-1
D gene: TRBD1
V gene: TRBV12-3/TRBV12-4
clone size: .

CDR3 protein: CSQRATYNEQFF
CDR3 DNA: TGCAGCCAGCGGGCAACCTACAATGAGCAGTTCTTC
J gene: TRBJ2-1
D gene: .
V gene: TRBV20-1
clone size: .

CDR3 protein: CSARSPGTNYGYTF
CDR3 DNA: TGCAGTGCTAGGTCTCCCGGGACAAACTATGGCTACACCTTC
J gene: TRBJ1-2
D gene: .
V gene: TRBV20-1
clone size: .

CDR3 protein: CASSITGSLNTGELFF
CDR3 DNA: TGTGCCAGTAGTATAACAGGGTCGTTGAACACCGGGGAGCTGTTTTTT
J gene: TRBJ2-2
D gene: .
V gene: TRBV19
clone size: .

CDR3 protein: CASSLELAGGNEQFF
CDR3 DNA: TGCGCCAGCAGCTTGGAACTAGCGGGGGGGAATGAGCAGTTCTTC
J gene: TRBJ2-1
D gene: TRBD2
V gene: TRBV5-1
clone size: many

CDR3 protein: CASSPDVTDTQYF
CDR3 DNA: TGTGCCAGCAGCCCAGATGTTACAGATACGCAGTATTTT
J gene: TRBJ2-3
D gene: .
V gene: TRBV7-9
clone size: .

CDR3 protein: CSAQKGSNSGNTIYF
CDR3 DNA: TGCAGCGCCCAGAAGGGGAGTAACTCTGGAAACACCATATATTTT
J gene: TRBJ1-3
D gene: .
V gene: TRBV29-1
clone size: few

CDR3 protein: CACRGSGYNEQFF
CDR3 DNA: TGTGCCTGTCGCGGGAGTGGGTACAATGAGCAGTTCTTC
J gene: TRBJ2-1
D gene: TRBD2
V gene: TRBV30
clone size: many

CDR3 protein: CSARGGVGVKFYEQYF
CDR3 DNA: TGCAGTGCTAGAGGGGGGGTCGGCGTTAAGTTCTACGAGCAGTACTTC
J gene: TRBJ2-7
D gene: .
V gene: TRBV20-1
clone size: .

CDR3 protein: CSARVWTTRPF
CDR3 DNA: TGCAGTGCTAGAGTCTGGACCACTCGTCCTTTC
J gene: TRBJ2-5
D gene: .
V gene: TRBV20-1
clone size: few

CDR3 protein: CASSVDRVLNEQFF
CDR3 DNA: TGCGCCAGCAGTGTTGACAGGGTTCTCAATGAGCAGTTCTTC
J gene: TRBJ2-1
D gene: TRBD1
V gene: TRBV10-1
clone size: few

CDR3 protein: CATSRSDTRHDNEQFF
CDR3 DNA: TGTGCCACCAGCAGGTCGGACACCCGGCACGACAATGAGCAGTTCTTC
J gene: TRBJ2-1
D gene: .
V gene: TRBV15
clone size: many

CDR3 protein: CSAPRGGLAGKNIQYF
CDR3 DNA: TGCAGTGCGCCTAGGGGAGGACTAGCGGGCAAAAACATTCAGTACTTC
J gene: TRBJ2-4
D gene: TRBD2
V gene: TRBV20-1
clone size: many

CDR3 protein: CASRAIAGGLEQYF
CDR3 DNA: TGTGCCAGCAGAGCTATAGCGGGGGGGCTCGAGCAGTACTTC
J gene: TRBJ2-7
D gene: TRBD2
V gene: TRBV6-6
clone size: .

CDR3 protein: CASQTGANTEAFF
CDR3 DNA: TGTGCCAGCCAGACAGGGGCGAACACTGAAGCTTTCTTT
J gene: TRBJ1-1
D gene: TRBD1
V gene: TRBV7-2
clone size: many

CDR3 protein: CASSQGPLGQNTGELFF
CDR3 DNA: TGTGCCAGCAGCCAAGGTCCCCTCGGACAGAACACCGGGGAGCTGTTTTTT
J gene: TRBJ2-2
D gene: .
V gene: TRBV4-2
clone size: .

CDR3 protein: CASTVDSSYTEAFF
CDR3 DNA: TGTGCCAGCACTGTGGACAGTTCCTACACTGAAGCTTTCTTT
J gene: TRBJ1-1
D gene: .
V gene: TRBV6-1
clone size: many

CDR3 protein: CSASLALKTQYF
CDR3 DNA: TGCAGTGCTAGTCTAGCGTTAAAGACCCAGTACTTC
J gene: TRBJ2-5
D gene: .
V gene: TRBV20-1
clone size: .

CDR3 protein: CASSLIGRVDTEAFF
CDR3 DNA: TGTGCCAGCAGTTTAATCGGCAGGGTCGACACTGAAGCTTTCTTT
J gene: TRBJ1-1
D gene: .
V gene: TRBV28
clone size: many